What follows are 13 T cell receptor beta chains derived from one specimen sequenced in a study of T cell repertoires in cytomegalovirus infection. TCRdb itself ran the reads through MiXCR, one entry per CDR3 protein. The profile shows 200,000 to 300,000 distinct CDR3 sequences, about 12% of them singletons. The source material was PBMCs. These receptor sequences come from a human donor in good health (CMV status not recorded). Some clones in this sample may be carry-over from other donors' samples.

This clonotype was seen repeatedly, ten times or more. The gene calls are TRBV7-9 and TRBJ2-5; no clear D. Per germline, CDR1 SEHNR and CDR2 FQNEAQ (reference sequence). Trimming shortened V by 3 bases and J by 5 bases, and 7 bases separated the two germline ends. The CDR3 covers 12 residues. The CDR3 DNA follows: TGTGCCAGCAGCTTCACCGACGAGACCCAGTACTTC. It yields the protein CASSFTDETQYF. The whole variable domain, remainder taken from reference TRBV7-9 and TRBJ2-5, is DTGVSQNPRHKITKRGQNVTFRCDPISEHNRLYWYRQTLGQGPEFLTYFQNEAQLEKSRLLSDRFSAERPKGSFSTLEIQRTEQGDSAMYLCASSFTDETQYFGPGTRLLVL.

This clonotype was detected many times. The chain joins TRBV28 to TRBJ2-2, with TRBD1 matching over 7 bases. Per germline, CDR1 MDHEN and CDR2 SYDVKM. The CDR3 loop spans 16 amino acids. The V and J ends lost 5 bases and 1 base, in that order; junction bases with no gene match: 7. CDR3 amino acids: CASSTNRDRNTGELFF. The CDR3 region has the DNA TGTGCCAGCAGTACCAACCGGGACAGGAACACCGGGGAGCTGTTTTTT. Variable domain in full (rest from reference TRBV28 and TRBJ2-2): DVKVTQSSRYLVKRTGEKVFLECVQDMDHENMFWYRQDPGLGLRLIYFSYDVKMKEKGDIPEGYSVSREKKERFSLILESASTNQTSMYLCASSTNRDRNTGELFFGEGSRLTVL.

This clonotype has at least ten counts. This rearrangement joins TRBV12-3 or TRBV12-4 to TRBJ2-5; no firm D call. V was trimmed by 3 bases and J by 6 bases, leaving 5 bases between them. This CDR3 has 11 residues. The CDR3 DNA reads TGTGCCAGCAGTTTCAAACAGACCCAGTACTTC. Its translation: CASSFKQTQYF.

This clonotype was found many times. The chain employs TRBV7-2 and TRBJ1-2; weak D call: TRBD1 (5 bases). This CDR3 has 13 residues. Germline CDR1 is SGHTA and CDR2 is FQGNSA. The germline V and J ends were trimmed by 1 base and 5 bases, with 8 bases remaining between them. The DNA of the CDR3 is TGTGCCAGCAGCTTAGAGGCAGGGTATGGCTACACCTTC. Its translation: CASSLEAGYGYTF. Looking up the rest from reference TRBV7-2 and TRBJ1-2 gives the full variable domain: GAGVSQSPSNKVTEKGKDVELRCDPISGHTALYWYRQSLGQGLEFLIYFQGNSAPDKSGLPSDRFSAERTGGSVSTLTIQRTQQEDSAVYLCASSLEAGYGYTFGSGTRLTVV.

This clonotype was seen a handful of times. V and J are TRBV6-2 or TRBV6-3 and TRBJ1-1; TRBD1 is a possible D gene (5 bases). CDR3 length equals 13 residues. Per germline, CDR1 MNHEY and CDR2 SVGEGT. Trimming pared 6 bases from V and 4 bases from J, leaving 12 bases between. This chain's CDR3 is CASRLQGATEAFF. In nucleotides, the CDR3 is TGTGCCAGCAGACTTCAAGGGGCCACTGAAGCTTTCTTT.

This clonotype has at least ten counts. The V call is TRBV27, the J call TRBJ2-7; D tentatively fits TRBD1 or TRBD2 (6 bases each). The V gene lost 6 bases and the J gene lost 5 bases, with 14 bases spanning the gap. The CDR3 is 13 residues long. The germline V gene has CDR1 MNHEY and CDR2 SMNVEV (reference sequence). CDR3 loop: CASRSSGGHEQYF. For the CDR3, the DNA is TGTGCCAGCAGGTCCTCCGGGGGCCACGAGCAGTACTTC.

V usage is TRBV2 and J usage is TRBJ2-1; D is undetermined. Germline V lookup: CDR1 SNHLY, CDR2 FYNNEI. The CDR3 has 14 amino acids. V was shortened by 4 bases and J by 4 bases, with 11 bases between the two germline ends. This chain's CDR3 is CASSVAIYYNEQFF. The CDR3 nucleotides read TGTGCCAGCAGTGTCGCGATTTATTACAATGAGCAGTTCTTC.

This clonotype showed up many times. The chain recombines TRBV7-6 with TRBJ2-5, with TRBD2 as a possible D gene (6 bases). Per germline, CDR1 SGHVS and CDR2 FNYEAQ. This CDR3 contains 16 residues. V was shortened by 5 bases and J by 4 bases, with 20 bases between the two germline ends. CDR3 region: CASSPSAGRSGETQYF. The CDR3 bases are TGTGCCAGCAGCCCGAGTGCGGGGAGGAGTGGAGAGACCCAGTACTTC.

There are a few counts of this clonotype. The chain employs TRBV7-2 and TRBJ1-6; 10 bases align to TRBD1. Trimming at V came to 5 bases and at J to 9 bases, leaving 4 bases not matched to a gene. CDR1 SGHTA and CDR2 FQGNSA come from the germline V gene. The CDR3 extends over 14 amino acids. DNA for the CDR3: TGTGCCAGCAGCCCGACAGGGGGCGGTTCACCCCTCCACTTT. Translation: CASSPTGGGSPLHF.

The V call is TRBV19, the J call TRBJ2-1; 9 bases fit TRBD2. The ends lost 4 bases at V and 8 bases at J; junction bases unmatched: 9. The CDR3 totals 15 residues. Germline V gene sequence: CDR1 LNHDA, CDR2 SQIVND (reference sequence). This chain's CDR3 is CASSNPGTSLYEQFF. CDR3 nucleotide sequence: TGTGCCAGTAGTAACCCGGGGACTAGCTTATATGAGCAGTTCTTC.

As DNA, the CDR3 is TGTGCCAGCAGCGTAGCAACAGGATCTAGCACAGATACGCAGTATTTT. It is translated as CASSVATGSSTDTQYF. This chain uses TRBV9 with TRBJ2-3; a possible D gene is TRBD1 (5 bases). This CDR3 has 16 amino acids. CDR1 is SGDLS and CDR2 is YYNGEE in the germline V gene. V was clipped by 0 bases and J by 0 bases, with 11 bases between them. Variable domain in full (rest from reference TRBV9 and TRBJ2-3): DSGVTQTPKHLITATGQRVTLRCSPRSGDLSVYWYQQSLDQGLQFLIQYYNGEERAKGNILERFSAQQFPDLHSELNLSSLELGDSALYFCASSVATGSSTDTQYFGPGTRLTVL.

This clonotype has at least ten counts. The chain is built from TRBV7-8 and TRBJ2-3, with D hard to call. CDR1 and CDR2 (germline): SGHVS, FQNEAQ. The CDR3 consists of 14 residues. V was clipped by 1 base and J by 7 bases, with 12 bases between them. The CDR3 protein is CASSLGGSVNTQYF. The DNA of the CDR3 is TGTGCCAGCAGCTTAGGCGGTTCGGTAAATACGCAGTATTTT.

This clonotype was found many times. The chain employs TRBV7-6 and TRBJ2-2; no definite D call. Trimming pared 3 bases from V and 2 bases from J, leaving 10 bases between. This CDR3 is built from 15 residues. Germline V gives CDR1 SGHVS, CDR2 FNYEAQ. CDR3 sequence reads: CASSLPQRNTGELFF. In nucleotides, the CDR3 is TGTGCCAGCAGCTTGCCACAGAGAAACACCGGGGAGCTGTTTTTT.